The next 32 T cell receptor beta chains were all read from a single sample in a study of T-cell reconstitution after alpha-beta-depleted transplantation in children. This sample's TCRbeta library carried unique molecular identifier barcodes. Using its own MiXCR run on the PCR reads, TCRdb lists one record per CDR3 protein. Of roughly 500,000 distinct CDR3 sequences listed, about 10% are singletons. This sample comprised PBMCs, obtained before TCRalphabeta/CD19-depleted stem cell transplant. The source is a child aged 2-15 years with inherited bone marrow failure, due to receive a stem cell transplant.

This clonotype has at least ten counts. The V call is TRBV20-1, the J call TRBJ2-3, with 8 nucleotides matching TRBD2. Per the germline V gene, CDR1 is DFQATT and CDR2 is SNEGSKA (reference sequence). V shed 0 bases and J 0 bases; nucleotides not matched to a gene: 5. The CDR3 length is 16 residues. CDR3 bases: TGCAGTGCTAGAGATGACTCTAGCGGGAGCACAGATACGCAGTATTTT. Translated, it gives CSARDDSSGSTDTQYF.

CDR3 sequence: CASSTQWTATDTQYF. CDR3 nucleotides: TGTGCCAGCAGCACACAATGGACTGCCACAGATACGCAGTATTTT. V and J are TRBV5-4 and TRBJ2-3; a possible D gene is TRBD2 (5 bases). The germline CDR1 and CDR2 sequences are SGHNT and YYREEE (reference sequence). Trimming took 4 bases from V and 2 from J, leaving 14 bases between them. The CDR3 extends over 15 amino acids. The full variable domain, in which reference TRBV5-4 and TRBJ2-3 provide the parts outside the CDR3, is ETGVTQSPTHLIKTRGQQVTLRCSSQSGHNTVSWYQQALGQGPQFIFQYYREEENGRGNFPPRFSGLQFPNYSSELNVNALELDDSALYLCASSTQWTATDTQYFGPGTRLTVL.

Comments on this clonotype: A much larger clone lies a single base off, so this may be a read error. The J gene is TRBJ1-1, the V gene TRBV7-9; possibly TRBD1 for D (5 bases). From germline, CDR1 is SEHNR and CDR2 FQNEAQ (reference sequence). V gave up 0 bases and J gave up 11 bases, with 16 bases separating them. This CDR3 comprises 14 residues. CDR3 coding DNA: TGTGCCAGCAGCTTAGCGCTAAAGGAAGGGGTGGCTTTCTTT. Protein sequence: CASSLALKEGVAFF.

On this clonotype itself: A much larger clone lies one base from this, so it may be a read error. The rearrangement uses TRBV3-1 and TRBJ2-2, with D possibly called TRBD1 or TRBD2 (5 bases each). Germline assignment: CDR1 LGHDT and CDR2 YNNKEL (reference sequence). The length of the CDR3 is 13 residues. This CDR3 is CASSQLGTGDLFF. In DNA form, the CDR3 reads TGTGCCAGCAGCCAGCTAGGGACCGGGGACCTGTTTTTT.

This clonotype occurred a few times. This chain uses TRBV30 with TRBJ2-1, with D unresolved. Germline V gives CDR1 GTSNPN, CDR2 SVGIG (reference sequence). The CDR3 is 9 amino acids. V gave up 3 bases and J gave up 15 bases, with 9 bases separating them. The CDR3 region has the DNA TGTGCCTGGAGCCGCCGAGGGTTCTTC. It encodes CAWSRRGFF.

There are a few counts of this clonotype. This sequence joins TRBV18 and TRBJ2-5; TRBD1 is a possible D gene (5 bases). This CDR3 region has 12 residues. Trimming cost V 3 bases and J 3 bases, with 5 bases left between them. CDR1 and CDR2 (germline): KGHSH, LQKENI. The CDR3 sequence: CASSPTEETQYF. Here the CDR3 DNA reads TGTGCCAGCTCACCGACAGAAGAGACCCAGTACTTC.

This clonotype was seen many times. Written as DNA, the CDR3 is TGTGCCAGCAGTCGAAATCGGGAGACCCAGTACTTC. This sequence encodes CASSRNRETQYF. The chain recombines TRBV7-2 with TRBJ2-5; D gene uncertain. V was trimmed by 6 bases and J by 5 bases, leaving 10 bases between them. The CDR3 is made up of 12 amino acids. Germline V CDR1 and CDR2: SGHTA, FQGNSA.

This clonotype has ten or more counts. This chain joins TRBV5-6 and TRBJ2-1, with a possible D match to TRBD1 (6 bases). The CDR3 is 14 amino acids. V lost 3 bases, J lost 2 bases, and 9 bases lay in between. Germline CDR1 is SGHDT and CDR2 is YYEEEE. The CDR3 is CASSYRVAYNEQFF. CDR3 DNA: TGTGCCAGCAGCTACAGGGTTGCCTACAATGAGCAGTTCTTC.

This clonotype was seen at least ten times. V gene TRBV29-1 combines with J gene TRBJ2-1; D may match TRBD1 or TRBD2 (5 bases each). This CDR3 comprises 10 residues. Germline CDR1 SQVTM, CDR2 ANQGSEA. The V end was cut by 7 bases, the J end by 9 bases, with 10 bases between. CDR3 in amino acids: CSASRGEQFF. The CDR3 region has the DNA TGCAGCGCCTCGAGGGGTGAGCAGTTCTTC.

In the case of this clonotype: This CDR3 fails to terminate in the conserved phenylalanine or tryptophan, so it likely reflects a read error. CDR3 amino acids: CSAPRDFSGELFL. The DNA for the CDR3 is TGCAGTGCTCCCCGGGACTTCAGCGGGGAGCTGTTTTTA. The chain carries TRBV20-1 and TRBJ2-2; possibly TRBD2 for D (6 bases). In germline, CDR1 is DFQATT, CDR2 SNEGSKA (reference sequence). V was trimmed by 5 bases and J by 7 bases, leaving 14 bases between them. This CDR3 has 13 amino acids.

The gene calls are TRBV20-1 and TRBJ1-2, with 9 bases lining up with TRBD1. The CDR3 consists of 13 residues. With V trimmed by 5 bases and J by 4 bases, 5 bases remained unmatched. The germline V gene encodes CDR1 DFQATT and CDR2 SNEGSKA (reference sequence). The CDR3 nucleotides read TGCAGTGCTCGGACAGGGGCCAGCTATGGCTACACCTTC. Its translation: CSARTGASYGYTF.

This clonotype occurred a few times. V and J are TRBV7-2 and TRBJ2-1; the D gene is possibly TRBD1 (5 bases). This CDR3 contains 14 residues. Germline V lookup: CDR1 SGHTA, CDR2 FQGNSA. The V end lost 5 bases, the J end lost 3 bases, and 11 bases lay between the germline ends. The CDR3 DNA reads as TGTGCCAGCAGCGCAGACAGCAACTACAATGAGCAGTTCTTC. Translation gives CASSADSNYNEQFF.

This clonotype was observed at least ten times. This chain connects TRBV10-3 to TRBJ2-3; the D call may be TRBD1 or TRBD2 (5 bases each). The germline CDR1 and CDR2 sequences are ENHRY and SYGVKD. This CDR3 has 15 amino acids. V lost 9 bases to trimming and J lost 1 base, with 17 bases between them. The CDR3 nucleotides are TGTGCCATTCAGGAGGTCCTAGGGGGCACAGATACGCAGTATTTT. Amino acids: CAIQEVLGGTDTQYF.

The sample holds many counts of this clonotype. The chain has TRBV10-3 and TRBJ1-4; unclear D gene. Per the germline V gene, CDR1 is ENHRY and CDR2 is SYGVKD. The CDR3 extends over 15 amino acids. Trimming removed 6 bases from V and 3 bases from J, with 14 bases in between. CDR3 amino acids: CAISVGQPPNEKLFF. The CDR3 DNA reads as TGTGCCATCAGCGTCGGGCAACCTCCTAATGAAAAACTGTTTTTT.

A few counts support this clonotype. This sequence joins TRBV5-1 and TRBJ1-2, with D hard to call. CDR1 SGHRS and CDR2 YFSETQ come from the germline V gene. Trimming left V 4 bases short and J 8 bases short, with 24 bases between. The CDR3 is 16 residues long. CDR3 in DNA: TGCGCCAGCAGCCCCATTGTGGAGCCCACAGAGGACGGCTACACCTTC. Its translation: CASSPIVEPTEDGYTF.

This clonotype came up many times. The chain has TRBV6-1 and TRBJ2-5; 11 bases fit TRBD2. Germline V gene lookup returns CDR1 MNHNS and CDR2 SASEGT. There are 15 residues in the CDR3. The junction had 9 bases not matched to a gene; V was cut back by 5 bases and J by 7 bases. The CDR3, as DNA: TGTGCCAGCAGTCATCCGGGACTAGCGGTCGGGACCCAGTACTTC. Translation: CASSHPGLAVGTQYF.

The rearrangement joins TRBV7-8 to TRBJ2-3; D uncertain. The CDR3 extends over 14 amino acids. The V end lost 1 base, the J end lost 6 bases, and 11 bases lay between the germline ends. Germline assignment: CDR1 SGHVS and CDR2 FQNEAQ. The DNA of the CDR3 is TGTGCCAGCAGCTTAGTACTCCTCGTGGATACGCAGTATTTT. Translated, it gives CASSLVLLVDTQYF.

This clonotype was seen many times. DNA of the CDR3: TGTGCCAGCAGCCAAGGGAGGGTGACGAACACCGGGGAGCTGTTTTTT. Its translation: CASSQGRVTNTGELFF. This chain connects TRBV3-1 to TRBJ2-2; the D gene is possibly TRBD2 (6 bases). Germline-derived CDR1 and CDR2 are LGHDT and YNNKEL (reference sequence). The CDR3 totals 16 residues. Trimming cost V 1 base and J 0 bases, with 9 bases left between them.

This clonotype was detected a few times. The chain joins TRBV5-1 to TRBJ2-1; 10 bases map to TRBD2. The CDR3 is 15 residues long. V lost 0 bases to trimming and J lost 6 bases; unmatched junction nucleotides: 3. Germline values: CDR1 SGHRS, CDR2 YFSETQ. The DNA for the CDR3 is TGCGCCAGCAGCTTGGTGGCTAGCGGGAGCAATGAGCAGTTCTTC. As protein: CASSLVASGSNEQFF.

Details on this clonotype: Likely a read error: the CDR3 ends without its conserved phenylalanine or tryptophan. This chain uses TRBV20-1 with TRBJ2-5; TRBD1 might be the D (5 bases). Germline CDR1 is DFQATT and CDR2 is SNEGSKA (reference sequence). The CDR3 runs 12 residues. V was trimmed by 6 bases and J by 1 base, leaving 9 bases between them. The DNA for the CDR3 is TGCAGTGCCGCAGGGTCCCAAGAGACCCAGTACCTC. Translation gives CSAAGSQETQYL.

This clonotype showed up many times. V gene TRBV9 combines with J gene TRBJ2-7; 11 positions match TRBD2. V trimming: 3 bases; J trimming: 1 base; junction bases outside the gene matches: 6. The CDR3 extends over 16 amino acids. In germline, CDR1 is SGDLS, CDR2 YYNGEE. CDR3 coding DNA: TGTGCCAGCAGCGAAACCGGGACTAGCGGTTCCTACGAGCAGTACTTC. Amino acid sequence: CASSETGTSGSYEQYF.

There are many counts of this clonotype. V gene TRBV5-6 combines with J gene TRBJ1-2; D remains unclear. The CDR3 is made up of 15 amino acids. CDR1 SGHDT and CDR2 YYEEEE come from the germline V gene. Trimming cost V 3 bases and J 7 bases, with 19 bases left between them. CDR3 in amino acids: CASSSGLWKFFGYTF. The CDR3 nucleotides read TGTGCCAGCAGCTCGGGGTTATGGAAGTTCTTTGGCTACACCTTC.

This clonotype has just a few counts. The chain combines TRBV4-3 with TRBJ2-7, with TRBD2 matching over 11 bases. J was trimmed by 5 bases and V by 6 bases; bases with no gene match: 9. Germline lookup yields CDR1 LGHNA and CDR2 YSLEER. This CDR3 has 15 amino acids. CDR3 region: CASRPTSGRLDEQYF. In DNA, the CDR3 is TGCGCCAGCAGACCCACTAGCGGGAGACTCGACGAGCAGTACTTC.

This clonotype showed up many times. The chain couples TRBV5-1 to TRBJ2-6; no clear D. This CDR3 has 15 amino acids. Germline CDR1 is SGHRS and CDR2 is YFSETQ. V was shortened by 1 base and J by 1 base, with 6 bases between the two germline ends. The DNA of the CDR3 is TGCGCCAGCAGCTTGTCCGTTTCTGGGGCCAACGTCCTGACTTTC. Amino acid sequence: CASSLSVSGANVLTF.

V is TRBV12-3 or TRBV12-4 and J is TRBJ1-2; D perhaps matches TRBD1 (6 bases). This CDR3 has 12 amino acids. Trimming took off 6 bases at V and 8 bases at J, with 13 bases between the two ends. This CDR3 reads CASSGTSLGYTF. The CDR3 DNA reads TGTGCCAGCAGCGGGACAAGTTTAGGCTACACCTTC.

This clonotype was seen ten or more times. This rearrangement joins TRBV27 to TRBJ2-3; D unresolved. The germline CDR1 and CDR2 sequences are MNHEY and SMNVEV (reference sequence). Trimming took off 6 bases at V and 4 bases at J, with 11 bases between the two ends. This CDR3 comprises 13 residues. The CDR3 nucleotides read TGTGCCAGCAGCGCGGTCGCGGCAGATACGCAGTATTTT. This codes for CASSAVAADTQYF.

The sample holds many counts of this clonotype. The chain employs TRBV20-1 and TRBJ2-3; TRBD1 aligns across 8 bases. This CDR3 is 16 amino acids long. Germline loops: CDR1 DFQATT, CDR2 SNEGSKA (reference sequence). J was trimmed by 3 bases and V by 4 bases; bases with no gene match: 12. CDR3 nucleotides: TGCAGTGCTAAACCCGTTGACAGGGGTGGTACAGATACGCAGTATTTT. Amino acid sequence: CSAKPVDRGGTDTQYF.

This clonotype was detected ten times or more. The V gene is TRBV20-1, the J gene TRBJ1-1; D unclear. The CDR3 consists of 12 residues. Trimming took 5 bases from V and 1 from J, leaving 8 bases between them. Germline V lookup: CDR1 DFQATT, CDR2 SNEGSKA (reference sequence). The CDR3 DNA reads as TGCAGTGCTCCAATACGGAACACTGAAGCTTTCTTT. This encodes CSAPIRNTEAFF.

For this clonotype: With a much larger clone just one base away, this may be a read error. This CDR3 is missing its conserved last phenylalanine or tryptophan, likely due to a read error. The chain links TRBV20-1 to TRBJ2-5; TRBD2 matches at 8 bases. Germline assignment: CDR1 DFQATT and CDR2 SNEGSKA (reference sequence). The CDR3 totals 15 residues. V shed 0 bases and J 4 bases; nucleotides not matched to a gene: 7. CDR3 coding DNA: TGCAGTGCTAGAGATCTCCTAGCGGGTGCAGAGACCCAGTACTAC. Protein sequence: CSARDLLAGAETQYY.

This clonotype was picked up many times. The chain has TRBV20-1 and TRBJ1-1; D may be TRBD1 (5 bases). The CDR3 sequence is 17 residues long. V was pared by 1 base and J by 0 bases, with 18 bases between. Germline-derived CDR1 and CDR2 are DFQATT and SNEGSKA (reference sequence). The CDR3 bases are TGCAGTGCTAGAGGTGGGCAGAGGGGTAAGGTGAACACTGAAGCTTTCTTT. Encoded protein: CSARGGQRGKVNTEAFF.

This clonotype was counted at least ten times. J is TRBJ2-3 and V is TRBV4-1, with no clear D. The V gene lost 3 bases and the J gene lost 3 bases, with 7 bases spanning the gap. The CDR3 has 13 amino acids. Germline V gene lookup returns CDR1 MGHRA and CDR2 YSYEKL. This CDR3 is CASSHSATDTQYF. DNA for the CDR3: TGCGCCAGCAGCCATAGTGCGACAGATACGCAGTATTTT.

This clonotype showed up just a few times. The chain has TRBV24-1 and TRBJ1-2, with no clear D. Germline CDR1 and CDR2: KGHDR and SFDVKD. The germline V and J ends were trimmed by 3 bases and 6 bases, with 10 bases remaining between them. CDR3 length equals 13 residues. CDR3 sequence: CATSDAFFHGYTF. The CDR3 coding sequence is TGTGCCACCAGTGATGCATTTTTCCATGGCTACACCTTC.